This T cell receptor beta chain appears in the sequencing data of a study of blood T cell repertoires in COVID-19. Looking at the study overall: Collection of acute and convalescent COVID-19 samples took place in the United States, Italy and Spain. Sources were T cells, B-cell-depleted T cells, or PBMCs; the material itself was cDNA or gDNA.

Authors' data handling: Reference gene primers were amplified, and this amplification served to estimate nucleated cell counts. Clones were read by immunoSEQ multiplex PCR, and TCRdb kept only the in-frame ones, dropping some. From that table come the V and J calls and clone size; the DNA was used to work out D and trimming. The sample includes about 74,000 clones, roughly four fifths of them seen just once. Germline values: CDR1 LNHDA, CDR2 SQIVND (reference sequence). This CDR3 has 13 amino acids. Germline trimming cut 7 bases from V and 2 bases from J; bases unmatched to any gene: 2. As regards this clone: The sample holds other DNA sequences that translate to the same CDR3.

Specimen: peripheral blood. The chain uses TRBV19 and TRBJ1-1; TRBD1 agrees at 9 bases. This TCR derives from a man in his 70s with acute or convalescent COVID-19. CDR3 nucleotide sequence: TGTGCCAGTAACAGGGGGCGTAACACTGAAGCTTTCTTT. It specifies CASNRGRNTEAFF. Based on the CDR3 plus reference TRBV19 and TRBJ1-1, the full variable domain is DGGITQSPKYLFRKEGQNVTLSCEQNLNHDAMYWYRQDPGQGLRLIYYSQIVNDFQKGDIAEGYSVSREKKESFPLTVTSAQKNPTAFYLCASNRGRNTEAFFGQGTRLTVV.